This entry lists 3 T cell receptor beta chains sequenced from one sample in a study of blood T cell repertoires in COVID-19. Sequencing was performed with immunoSEQ multiplex PCR; in TCRdb, only in-frame clones are kept and a portion is missing. The table has about 430,000 clones, about 90% seen once. Sequenced: peripheral blood. These receptors were collected from a man aged 18 to 30 with COVID-19, enrolled during active disease.

With regard to this clone: This sample includes further DNA sequences coding for the same CDR3. The rearrangement links TRBV10-1 to TRBJ1-4, with D maybe TRBD1 (5 bases). Trimming removed 0 bases at V and 5 bases at J, with 7 bases between. Germline-derived CDR1 and CDR2 are WNHNN and SYGVQD (reference sequence). This CDR3 contains 14 residues. The CDR3 loop reads CASSESTANEKLFF. CDR3 DNA sequence: TGCGCCAGCAGTGAGTCGACAGCGAATGAAAAACTGTTTTTT.

This chain links TRBV19 with TRBJ1-5; possible D gene TRBD1, 5 bases. Trimming took off 3 bases at V and 6 bases at J, with 15 bases between the two ends. Germline V lookup: CDR1 LNHDA, CDR2 SQIVND (reference sequence). The CDR3 totals 15 residues. The CDR3 DNA follows: TGTGCCAGTAGTATCCAGCGGGGGATGGGTCAGCCCCAGCATTTT. Encoded protein: CASSIQRGMGQPQHF.

The count of this clone is one. V gene TRBV27 combines with J gene TRBJ1-5, with unresolved D. Per the germline V gene, CDR1 is MNHEY and CDR2 is SMNVEV (reference sequence). Deletions cut 2 bases from V and 3 bases from J, with 11 bases between. The CDR3 length is 15 residues. The CDR3 reads CASSLGGRDNQPQHF. The CDR3 DNA reads as TGTGCCAGCAGTTTAGGAGGGCGGGACAATCAGCCCCAGCATTTT.